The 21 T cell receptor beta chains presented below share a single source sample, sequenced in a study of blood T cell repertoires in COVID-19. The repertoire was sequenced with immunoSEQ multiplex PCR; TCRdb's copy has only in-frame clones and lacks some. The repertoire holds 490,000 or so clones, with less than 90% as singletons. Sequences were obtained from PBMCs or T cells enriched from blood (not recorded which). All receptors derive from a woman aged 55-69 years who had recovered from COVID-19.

CDR3 amino acids: CASSPTEPYGYTF. The CDR3 coding sequence is TGTGCCAGCAGTCCAACAGAACCCTATGGCTACACCTTC. The chain links TRBV6-5 to TRBJ1-2; D remains ambiguous. With 5 bases removed from V and 4 bases from J, the gap between germline ends came to 11 bases. The germline V gene has CDR1 MNHEY and CDR2 SVGAGI. This CDR3 has 13 amino acids.

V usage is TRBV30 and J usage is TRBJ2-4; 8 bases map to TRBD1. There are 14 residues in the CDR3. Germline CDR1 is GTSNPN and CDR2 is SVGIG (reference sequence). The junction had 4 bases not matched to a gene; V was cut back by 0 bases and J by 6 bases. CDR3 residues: CAWSVPQGANIQYF. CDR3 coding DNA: TGTGCCTGGAGTGTCCCGCAGGGGGCAAACATTCAGTACTTC.

This CDR3 reads CASGVTGATEAFF. The DNA for the CDR3 is TGTGCCAGCGGAGTGACAGGGGCCACTGAAGCTTTCTTT. The chain joins TRBV2 to TRBJ1-1; 8 bases are shared with TRBD1. With 8 bases clipped from V and 4 bases from J, the junction kept 6 bases outside the gene matches. This CDR3 spans 13 amino acids. Germline CDR1 is SNHLY and CDR2 is FYNNEI.

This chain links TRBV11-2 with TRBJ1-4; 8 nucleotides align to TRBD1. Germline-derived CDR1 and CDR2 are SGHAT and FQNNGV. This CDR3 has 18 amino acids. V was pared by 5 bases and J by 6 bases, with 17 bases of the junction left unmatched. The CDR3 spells CASSQGGGTGVEDEKLFF. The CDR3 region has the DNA TGTGCCAGCAGCCAGGGGGGCGGGACAGGCGTCGAGGATGAAAAACTGTTTTTT.

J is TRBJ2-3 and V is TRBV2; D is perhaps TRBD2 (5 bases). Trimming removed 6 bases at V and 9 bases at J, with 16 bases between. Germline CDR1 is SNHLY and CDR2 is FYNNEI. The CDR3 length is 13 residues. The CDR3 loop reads CASRSLKLGTQYF. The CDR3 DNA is TGTGCCAGCAGATCCTTAAAACTAGGCACGCAGTATTTT.

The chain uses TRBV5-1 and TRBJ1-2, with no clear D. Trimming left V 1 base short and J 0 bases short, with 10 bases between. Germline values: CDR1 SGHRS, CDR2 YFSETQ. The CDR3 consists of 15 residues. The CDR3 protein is CASSLNGAPNYGYTF. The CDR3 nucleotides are TGCGCCAGCAGCTTGAATGGAGCCCCTAACTATGGCTACACCTTC.

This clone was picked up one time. The CDR3 nucleotides read TGCAGCGTTGTTCGGGACATTGGAGAAGCTTTCTTT. Encoded protein: CSVVRDIGEAFF. The chain joins TRBV29-1 to TRBJ1-1; tentatively, D is TRBD1 (6 bases). The V gene lost 4 bases and the J gene lost 8 bases, with 14 bases spanning the gap. The CDR3 length is 12 residues. CDR1 and CDR2 from the germline V gene are SQVTM and ANQGSEA.

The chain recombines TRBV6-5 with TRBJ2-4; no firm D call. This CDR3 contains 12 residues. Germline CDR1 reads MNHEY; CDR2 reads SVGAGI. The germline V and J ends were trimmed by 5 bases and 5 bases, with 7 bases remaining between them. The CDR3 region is CASSTVENIQYF. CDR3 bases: TGTGCCAGCAGTACGGTCGAAAACATTCAGTACTTC.

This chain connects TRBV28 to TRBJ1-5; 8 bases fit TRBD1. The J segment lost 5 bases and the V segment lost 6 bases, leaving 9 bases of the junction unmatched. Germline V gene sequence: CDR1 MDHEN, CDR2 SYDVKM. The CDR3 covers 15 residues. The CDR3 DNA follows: TGTGCCAGCAGGACAGGGGAGTTTCGTTATCAGCCCCAGCATTTT. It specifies CASRTGEFRYQPQHF.

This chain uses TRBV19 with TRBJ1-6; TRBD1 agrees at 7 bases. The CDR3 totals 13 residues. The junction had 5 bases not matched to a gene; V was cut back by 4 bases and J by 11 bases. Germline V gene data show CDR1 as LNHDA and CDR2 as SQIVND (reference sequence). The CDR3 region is CASSRQGKTPLHF. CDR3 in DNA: TGTGCCAGTAGTAGACAGGGAAAGACACCCCTCCACTTT. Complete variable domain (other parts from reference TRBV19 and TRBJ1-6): DGGITQSPKYLFRKEGQNVTLSCEQNLNHDAMYWYRQDPGQGLRLIYYSQIVNDFQKGDIAEGYSVSREKKESFPLTVTSAQKNPTAFYLCASSRQGKTPLHFGNGTRLTVT.

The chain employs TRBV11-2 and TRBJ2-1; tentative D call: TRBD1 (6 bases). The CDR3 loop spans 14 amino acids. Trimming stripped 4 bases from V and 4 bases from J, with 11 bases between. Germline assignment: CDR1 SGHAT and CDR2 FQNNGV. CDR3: CASSSLQGYNEQFF. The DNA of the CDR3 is TGTGCCAGCAGCTCCTTACAGGGATACAATGAGCAGTTCTTC.

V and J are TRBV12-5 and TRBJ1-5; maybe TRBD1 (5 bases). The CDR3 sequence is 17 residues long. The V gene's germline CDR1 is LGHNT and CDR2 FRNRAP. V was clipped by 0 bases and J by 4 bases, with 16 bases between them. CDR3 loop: CASGLVSGGVRNQPQHF. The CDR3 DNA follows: TGTGCTAGTGGTTTGGTCTCCGGGGGAGTTCGAAATCAGCCCCAGCATTTT.

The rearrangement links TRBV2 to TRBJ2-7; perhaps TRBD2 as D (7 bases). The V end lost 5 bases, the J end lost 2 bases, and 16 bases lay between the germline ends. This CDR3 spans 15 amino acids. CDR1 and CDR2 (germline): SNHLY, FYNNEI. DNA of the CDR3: TGTGCCAGCAGTAAGGCTAGGGGGGGAACCTACGAGCAGTACGTC. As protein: CASSKARGGTYEQYV.

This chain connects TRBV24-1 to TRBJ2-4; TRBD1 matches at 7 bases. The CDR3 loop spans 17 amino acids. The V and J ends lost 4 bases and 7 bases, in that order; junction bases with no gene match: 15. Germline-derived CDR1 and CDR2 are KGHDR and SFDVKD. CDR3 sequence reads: CATSEQRGSGGLNIQYF. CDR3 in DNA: TGTGCCACCAGTGAGCAGAGAGGGTCAGGGGGATTGAACATTCAGTACTTC.

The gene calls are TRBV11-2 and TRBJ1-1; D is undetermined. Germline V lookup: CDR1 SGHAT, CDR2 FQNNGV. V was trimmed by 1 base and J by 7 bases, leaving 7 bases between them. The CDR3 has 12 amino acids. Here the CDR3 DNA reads TGTGCCAGCAGCTTAGTTCCCCGTGAAGCTTTCTTT. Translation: CASSLVPREAFF. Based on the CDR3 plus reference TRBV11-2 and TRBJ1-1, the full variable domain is EAGVAQSPRYKIIEKRQSVAFWCNPISGHATLYWYQQILGQGPKLLIQFQNNGVVDDSQLPKDRFSAERLKGVDSTLKIQPAKLEDSAVYLCASSLVPREAFFGQGTRLTVV.

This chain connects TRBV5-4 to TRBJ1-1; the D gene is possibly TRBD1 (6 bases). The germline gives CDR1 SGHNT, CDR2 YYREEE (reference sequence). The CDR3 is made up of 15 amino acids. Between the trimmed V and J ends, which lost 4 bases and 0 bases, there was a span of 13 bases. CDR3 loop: CASSVAGAMNTEAFF. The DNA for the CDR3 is TGTGCCAGCAGCGTTGCGGGGGCCATGAACACTGAAGCTTTCTTT.

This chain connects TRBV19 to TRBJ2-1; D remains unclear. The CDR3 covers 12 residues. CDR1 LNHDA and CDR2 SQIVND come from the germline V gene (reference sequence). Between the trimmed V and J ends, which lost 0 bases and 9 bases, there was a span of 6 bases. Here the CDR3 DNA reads TGTGCCAGTAGTATAGAGAGGAGTGAGCAGTTCTTC. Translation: CASSIERSEQFF.

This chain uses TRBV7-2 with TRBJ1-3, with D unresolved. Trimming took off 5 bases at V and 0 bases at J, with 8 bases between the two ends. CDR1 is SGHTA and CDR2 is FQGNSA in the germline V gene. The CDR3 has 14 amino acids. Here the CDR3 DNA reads TGTGCCAGCAGCCCCTACAGCTCTGGAAACACCATATATTTT. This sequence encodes CASSPYSSGNTIYF.

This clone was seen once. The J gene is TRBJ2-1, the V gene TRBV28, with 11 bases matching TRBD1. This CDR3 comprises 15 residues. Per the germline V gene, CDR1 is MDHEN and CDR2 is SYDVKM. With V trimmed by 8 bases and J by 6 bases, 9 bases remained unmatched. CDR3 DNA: TGTGCCAGCGTGACATCAGGACAGGGGGCCAATGAGCAGTTCTTC. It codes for CASVTSGQGANEQFF.

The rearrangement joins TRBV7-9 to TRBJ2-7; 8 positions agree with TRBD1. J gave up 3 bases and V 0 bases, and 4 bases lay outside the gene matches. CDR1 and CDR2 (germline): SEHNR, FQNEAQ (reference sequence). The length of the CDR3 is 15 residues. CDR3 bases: TGTGCCAGCAGCTTAGCCAGGACAGGGAGCTACGAGCAGTACTTC. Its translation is CASSLARTGSYEQYF.

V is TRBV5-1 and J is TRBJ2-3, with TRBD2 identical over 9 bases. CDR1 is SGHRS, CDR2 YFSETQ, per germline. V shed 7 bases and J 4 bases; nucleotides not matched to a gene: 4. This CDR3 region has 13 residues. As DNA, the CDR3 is TGCGCCAGCTCCTCTAGCGGGGCAGATACGCAGTATTTT. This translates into CASSSSGADTQYF.